The 24 T cell receptor beta chains below come from one sample, sequenced in a study of shared clonotypes between healthy human individuals. Only in-frame clones appear in the TCRdb table, and some are missing; sequencing was by immunoSEQ multiplex PCR. This table has about 480,000 clones, 60% to 85% appearing once. The source material was PBMCs. Receptor source: a middle-aged woman in good health. Some clones in this sample may be carry-over from other donors' samples.

This chain links TRBV7-9 with TRBJ1-2; TRBD1 aligns across 9 bases. Per the germline V gene, CDR1 is SEHNR and CDR2 is FQNEAQ (reference sequence). CDR3 length equals 16 residues. V lost 1 base and J lost 6; bases outside the gene matches: 9. CDR3 in DNA: TGTGCCAGCAGCTTAGACGGGGACAGGGACCTGCATGGCTACACCTTC. Amino acid sequence: CASSLDGDRDLHGYTF.

The genes are TRBV19 and TRBJ2-4; 8 nucleotides agree with TRBD2. Germline CDR1 reads LNHDA; CDR2 reads SQIVND (reference sequence). CDR3 length: 16 residues. V trimming: 3 bases; J trimming: 8 bases; junction bases outside the gene matches: 12. DNA for the CDR3: TGTGCCAGTAGTATCCAGCGGGGGACTAGTCGGGACATTCAGTACTTC. It specifies CASSIQRGTSRDIQYF.

The chain uses TRBV4-2 and TRBJ2-3, with a weak D call TRBD2 (5 bases). The CDR3 is 18 amino acids. Trimming cost V 4 bases and J 2 bases, with 22 bases left between them. Per germline, CDR1 LGHNA and CDR2 YNFKEQ. The CDR3 here is CASSPEGESDTHTDTQYF. The CDR3 nucleotides read TGTGCCAGCAGCCCCGAGGGAGAGAGTGACACACACACAGATACGCAGTATTTT.

This clone was seen ten or more times. This chain connects TRBV5-4 to TRBJ1-2; 7 bases agree with TRBD1. Germline trimming cut 5 bases from V and 4 bases from J; bases unmatched to any gene: 5. Germline loops: CDR1 SGHNT, CDR2 YYREEE (reference sequence). The CDR3 is 13 residues long. CDR3 sequence (DNA): TGTGCCAGCAGGCCGGGACAGTTCTATGGCTACACCTTC. Its translation: CASRPGQFYGYTF.

The sample holds a few counts of this clone. The V gene is TRBV6-1, the J gene TRBJ2-2; 8 nucleotides agree with TRBD1. Per the germline V gene, CDR1 is MNHNS and CDR2 is SASEGT. V lost 4 bases to trimming and J lost 7 bases; unmatched junction nucleotides: 8. The CDR3 is 15 amino acids. CDR3 sequence (DNA): TGTGCCAGCAGTGGGATGACAGGGGACGTCGGGGAGCTGTTTTTT. Translating gives CASSGMTGDVGELFF.

The chain is built from TRBV30 and TRBJ1-5; 11 bases are shared with TRBD1. The length of the CDR3 is 12 residues. Germline V gene data show CDR1 as GTSNPN and CDR2 as SVGIG (reference sequence). With 8 bases clipped from V and 10 bases from J, the junction kept 7 bases outside the gene matches. CDR3 in amino acids: CAGGTGGFPQHF. CDR3 bases: TGTGCCGGGGGGACAGGGGGTTTTCCCCAGCATTTT.

This clone was detected once. The CDR3: CASSKGLAGTGGELFF. CDR3 coding DNA: TGTGCCAGCAGCAAGGGGCTAGCGGGGACGGGTGGGGAGCTGTTTTTT. J is TRBJ2-2 and V is TRBV9, with 9 bases lining up with TRBD2. The germline V gene encodes CDR1 SGDLS and CDR2 YYNGEE. Unmatched junction bases numbered 12, after V lost 4 bases and J lost 8 bases. There are 16 residues in the CDR3.

The J gene is TRBJ2-6, the V gene TRBV28; 9 bases align to TRBD1. Germline trimming cut 6 bases from V and 1 base from J; bases unmatched to any gene: 10. CDR3 length equals 18 residues. CDR1 MDHEN and CDR2 SYDVKM come from the germline V gene. The CDR3 loop reads CASSTGTGPWSGANVLTF. The CDR3 DNA reads as TGTGCCAGCAGCACCGGGACAGGGCCTTGGTCTGGGGCCAACGTCCTGACTTTC.

The chain recombines TRBV5-1 with TRBJ2-3, with D perhaps matching TRBD2 (5 bases). The V gene's germline CDR1 is SGHRS and CDR2 YFSETQ. This CDR3 has 15 residues. V was clipped by 0 bases and J by 0 bases, with 8 bases between them. CDR3 residues: CASSLDGESTDTQYF. The CDR3 DNA sequence: TGCGCCAGCAGCTTGGATGGGGAGAGCACAGATACGCAGTATTTT.

The CDR3 DNA reads TGTGCCAGTAGTCAGGGACCCCCGGAGGAATACGAGCAGTACTTC. Residues: CASSQGPPEEYEQYF. The V call is TRBV19, the J call TRBJ2-7, with D perhaps assigned TRBD1 or TRBD2 (5 bases each). The CDR3 has 15 amino acids. The germline V gene has CDR1 LNHDA and CDR2 SQIVND (reference sequence). The germline V and J ends were trimmed by 5 bases and 4 bases, with 18 bases remaining between them.

This clone was seen a handful of times. This rearrangement joins TRBV28 to TRBJ1-1; no reliable D call. The CDR3 is made up of 13 amino acids. The V end lost 6 bases, the J end lost 4 bases, and 12 bases lay between the germline ends. Looked up from germline, CDR1 is MDHEN and CDR2 is SYDVKM. The CDR3 here is CASSLAGPTEAFF. The CDR3 coding sequence is TGTGCCAGCAGCCTGGCAGGCCCCACTGAAGCTTTCTTT.

This chain uses TRBV27 with TRBJ2-7, with 10 bases fitting TRBD2. V was pared by 4 bases and J by 4 bases, with 7 bases of the junction left unmatched. CDR1 and CDR2 from the germline V gene are MNHEY and SMNVEV (reference sequence). This CDR3 is built from 15 residues. The CDR3 region is CASSSPSGSGYEQYF. The CDR3 nucleotides are TGTGCCAGCAGTTCCCCTAGCGGGAGCGGGTACGAGCAGTACTTC.

The J gene is TRBJ2-7, the V gene TRBV6-5; D remains unclear. The ends were cut back, 2 bases at V and 2 bases at J, with 13 bases in the middle. CDR1 MNHEY and CDR2 SVGAGI come from the germline V gene. The CDR3 is made up of 15 amino acids. CDR3 sequence (DNA): TGTGCCAGCAGTTACCAACAGACAAGTACCTACGAGCAGTACTTC. It yields the protein CASSYQQTSTYEQYF.

V usage is TRBV19 and J usage is TRBJ2-7, with a weak D call TRBD2 (6 bases). The V end lost 3 bases, the J end lost 6 bases, and 18 bases lay between the germline ends. Looked up from germline, CDR1 is LNHDA and CDR2 is SQIVND (reference sequence). CDR3 length equals 15 residues. CDR3 coding DNA: TGTGCCAGTAGTATGTCGGCTGCGGGGCGGGCCGAGCAGTACTTC. It encodes CASSMSAAGRAEQYF.

The V and J genes are TRBV5-1 and TRBJ2-7; D gene ambiguous. The CDR3 length is 13 residues. Germline-derived CDR1 and CDR2 are SGHRS and YFSETQ. With 2 bases removed from V and 2 bases from J, the gap between germline ends came to 8 bases. This CDR3 reads CASSLIEAYEQYF. Here the CDR3 DNA reads TGCGCCAGCAGCTTAATTGAGGCCTACGAGCAGTACTTC.

This chain joins TRBV2 and TRBJ2-2; 12 bases match TRBD2. The trim removed 5 bases at V and 1 base at J, leaving 2 bases unmatched. The V gene's germline CDR1 is SNHLY and CDR2 FYNNEI. The CDR3 length is 16 residues. The CDR3 reads CASSKLAGGNTGELFF. The CDR3, as DNA: TGTGCCAGCAGTAAACTAGCGGGAGGGAACACCGGGGAGCTGTTTTTT. Full variable domain (remainder filled in from reference TRBV2 and TRBJ2-2): EPEVTQTPSHQVTQMGQEVILRCVPISNHLYFYWYRQILGQKVEFLVSFYNNEISEKSEIFDDQFSVERPDGSNFTLKIRSTKLEDSAMYFCASSKLAGGNTGELFFGEGSRLTVL.

This clone came up a few times. The sample contains more than one DNA sequence encoding this CDR3. The rearrangement joins TRBV18 to TRBJ1-3, with a possible D match to TRBD1 (5 bases). CDR1 and CDR2 from the germline V gene are KGHSH and LQKENI. V lost 2 bases, J lost 4 bases, and 9 bases lay in between. The CDR3 contains 14 residues. Here the CDR3 reads CASSPGTDGNTIYF. The CDR3 nucleotides are TGTGCCAGCTCACCAGGGACGGACGGAAACACCATATATTTT.

The chain is built from TRBV5-4 and TRBJ1-4; 10 bases align to TRBD1. CDR1 is SGHNT, CDR2 YYREEE, per germline (reference sequence). V lost 3 bases and J lost 7; bases outside the gene matches: 6. CDR3 length equals 15 residues. CDR3 loop: CASSSRTGGGEKLFF. CDR3 DNA sequence: TGTGCCAGCAGCTCCAGGACAGGGGGAGGTGAAAAACTGTTTTTT.

This clone was seen only once. This chain joins TRBV15 and TRBJ2-1; TRBD2 is a possible D gene (6 bases). The germline gives CDR1 LNHNV, CDR2 YYDKDF (reference sequence). V was trimmed by 0 bases and J by 12 bases, leaving 15 bases between them. This CDR3 contains 14 residues. CDR3: CATSRERDSQTQFF. The DNA for the CDR3 is TGTGCCACCAGCAGAGAGCGGGACTCACAAACGCAGTTCTTC.

This clone has just a few counts. The sample contains more than one DNA sequence encoding this CDR3. This chain joins TRBV20-1 and TRBJ2-7; the D gene is possibly TRBD2 (6 bases). The CDR3 is 11 amino acids. V lost 6 bases and J lost 0, with 6 bases in between. Germline V gene sequence: CDR1 DFQATT, CDR2 SNEGSKA (reference sequence). The CDR3 spells CSARDSYEQYF. The CDR3 DNA follows: TGCAGTGCGCGGGACTCCTACGAGCAGTACTTC.

The J gene is TRBJ2-5, the V gene TRBV6-1; D might be TRBD2 (5 bases). CDR3 length: 14 residues. Germline V CDR1 and CDR2: MNHNS, SASEGT. Trimming took 5 bases from V and 4 from J, leaving 14 bases between them. CDR3 in amino acids: CASSLNGGPETQYF. CDR3 DNA: TGTGCCAGCAGTCTTAATGGAGGTCCAGAGACCCAGTACTTC.

The V gene is TRBV2, the J gene TRBJ1-5; a possible D gene is TRBD1 (6 bases). With 3 bases removed from V and 4 bases from J, the gap between germline ends came to 13 bases. The CDR3 is made up of 15 amino acids. Germline CDR1 and CDR2: SNHLY and FYNNEI. This chain's CDR3 is CASSDPWQGNQPQHF. In nucleotides, the CDR3 is TGTGCCAGCAGTGACCCTTGGCAGGGGAATCAGCCCCAGCATTTT.

This clone was seen a single time. The rearrangement links TRBV27 to TRBJ2-3, with 8 bases fitting TRBD2. The germline V gene has CDR1 MNHEY and CDR2 SMNVEV (reference sequence). The CDR3 loop spans 15 amino acids. V shed 1 base and J 1 base; nucleotides not matched to a gene: 1. In DNA form, the CDR3 reads TGTGCCAGCAGTTTATACGGGAGGGGCACAGATACGCAGTATTTT. Protein sequence: CASSLYGRGTDTQYF.

The chain couples TRBV10-1 to TRBJ1-3; weak D call: TRBD1 (6 bases). Trimming pared 6 bases from V and 4 bases from J, leaving 16 bases between. There are 15 residues in the CDR3. Per germline, CDR1 WNHNN and CDR2 SYGVQD (reference sequence). For the CDR3, the DNA is TGCGCCAGCAGAGCCCGGGGGGCGTCGGGAAACACCATATATTTT. Translating gives CASRARGASGNTIYF.